The present TCR beta chain was sequenced within a study of response to subunit inactivated influenza vaccine. Study-level findings and limits: Authors suggested seasonal influenza vaccinations each recruit few new T cells.

TCRdb itself ran the RT-PCR reads through MiXCR, one entry per CDR3 protein. The data hold about 800,000 distinct CDR3 sequences, with around 20% observed a single time. To note about this clonotype: Antigen specificity is unknown.

V was clipped by 1 base and J by 7 bases; unmatched bases: 3. The CDR3 sequence is 14 residues long. Germline V gene lookup returns CDR1 LNHDA and CDR2 SQIVND (reference sequence). The TCR was taken from a man in his fifties who received an inactivated influenza vaccine. The specimen comprised PBMCs from blood, sampled approximately 5 days after vaccination. The rearrangement links TRBV19 to TRBJ2-2; TRBD2 agrees at 7 bases. The CDR3 is CASSIATSHGELFF. DNA of the CDR3: TGTGCCAGTAGTATAGCGACTAGCCACGGGGAGCTGTTTTTT.